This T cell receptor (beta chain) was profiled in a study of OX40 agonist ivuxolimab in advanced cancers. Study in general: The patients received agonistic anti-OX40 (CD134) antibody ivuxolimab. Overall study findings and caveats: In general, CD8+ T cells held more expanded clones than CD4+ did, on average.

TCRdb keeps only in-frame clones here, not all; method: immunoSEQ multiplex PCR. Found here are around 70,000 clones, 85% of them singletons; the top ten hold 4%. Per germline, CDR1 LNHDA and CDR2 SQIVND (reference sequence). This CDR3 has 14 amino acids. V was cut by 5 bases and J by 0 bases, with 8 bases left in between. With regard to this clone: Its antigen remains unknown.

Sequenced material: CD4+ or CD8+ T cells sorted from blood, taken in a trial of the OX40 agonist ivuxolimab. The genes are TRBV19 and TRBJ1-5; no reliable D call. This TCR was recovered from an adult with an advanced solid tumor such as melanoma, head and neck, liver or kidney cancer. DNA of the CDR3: TGTGCCAGTAGTTCGGGGAATAGCAATCAGCCCCAGCATTTT. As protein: CASSSGNSNQPQHF.